These 10 T cell receptor beta chains originate from one sample sequenced in a study of siplizumab effects on memory and regulatory T cells. The mixed lymphocyte reaction cells were grown together in coculture at 37°C for approximately six days. Their antigen targets remain unknown. Using immunoSEQ multiplex PCR, the repertoire was profiled, and TCRdb retains in-frame clones only, with some absent. This table holds about 15,000 clones, less than 50% found once. Sequenced sample: CFSE-low (dividing) CD4+ T cells sorted from an allogeneic mixed lymphocyte reaction. These TCRs come from a human donor in good health; the cells came from an allogeneic mixed lymphocyte reaction. Some clones in this sample may be carry-over from other donors' samples.

This clone appeared a few times. V gene TRBV21-1 combines with J gene TRBJ1-2. TRBV21-1 is classified as a pseudogene. The CDR3 runs to 17 residues. The CDR3 region has the DNA TGTGCCAGCAGCAAAAGAGGAAACAGCCTAATTAACTATGGCTACACCTTC. It codes for CASSKRGNSLINYGYTF.

In its sample, this clone was seen a few times. The chain is built from TRBV19 and TRBJ2-3; D may be TRBD2 (6 bases). The V gene lost 2 bases and the J gene lost 2 bases, with 14 bases spanning the gap. CDR1 LNHDA and CDR2 SQIVND come from the germline V gene (reference sequence). This CDR3 is built from 16 residues. This CDR3 reads CASSIISGKPTDTQYF. CDR3 sequence (DNA): TGTGCCAGTAGTATAATTAGCGGAAAACCCACAGATACGCAGTATTTT.

This chain connects TRBV2 to TRBJ1-5, with D tentatively TRBD1 (6 bases). The CDR3 runs 14 residues. CDR1 is SNHLY and CDR2 is FYNNEI in the germline V gene. V shed 8 bases and J shed 7 bases, with 18 bases lying between them. The CDR3 DNA sequence: TGTGCCAGCCATGACCGGGGACACAGCCAGCCCCAGCATTTT. Amino acids: CASHDRGHSQPQHF.

This clone occurred once. The V and J genes are TRBV19 and TRBJ1-2, with D maybe TRBD1 (6 bases). Germline V CDR1 and CDR2: LNHDA, SQIVND (reference sequence). V gave up 10 bases and J gave up 1 base, with 19 bases separating them. CDR3 length equals 15 residues. The DNA for the CDR3 is TGTGCCACCAACGGACAGAACCTTTTTAACTATGGCTACACCTTC. Its protein is CATNGQNLFNYGYTF.

This chain uses TRBV19 with TRBJ2-2, with 13 bases fitting TRBD2. Losses at the gene ends were 4 bases for V and 0 bases for J; bases not matched to a gene: 2. CDR3 size: 17 residues. The germline CDR1 and CDR2 sequences are LNHDA and SQIVND (reference sequence). The chain's CDR3 is CASSTGLAGPNTGELFF. The CDR3 bases are TGTGCCAGTAGTACGGGACTAGCGGGACCGAACACCGGGGAGCTGTTTTTT.

This clone was seen a single time. V gene TRBV25-1 combines with J gene TRBJ2-7; TRBD1 matches 7 bases. The germline V gene has CDR1 MGHDK and CDR2 SYGVNS. V lost 6 bases, J lost 7 bases, and 9 bases stayed unmatched. CDR3 size: 13 residues. DNA of the CDR3: TGTGCCAGCAGAAAAACAGGGGCTGAAGAGCAGTACTTC. This encodes CASRKTGAEEQYF.

By sample fraction, this clone is medium-sized. This chain links TRBV7-9 with TRBJ2-1, with TRBD2 matching 12 bases. The CDR3 totals 15 residues. Germline loops: CDR1 SEHNR, CDR2 FQNEAQ (reference sequence). Trimming took 5 bases from V and 4 from J; bases not matched to a gene: 3. In DNA, the CDR3 is TGTGCCAGCAGCCTAACTAGCGGGAGGTACAATGAGCAGTTCTTC. This codes for CASSLTSGRYNEQFF.

This clone was seen only once. V is TRBV19 and J is TRBJ2-6; no clear D gene. V was trimmed by 6 bases and J by 4 bases, leaving 10 bases between them. Germline V gene data show CDR1 as LNHDA and CDR2 as SQIVND (reference sequence). The CDR3 consists of 14 residues. Here the CDR3 reads CASRSQDGANVLTF. CDR3 coding DNA: TGTGCCAGTAGATCCCAGGACGGGGCCAACGTCCTGACTTTC.

This chain connects TRBV5-1 to TRBJ2-7; 8 bases align to TRBD1. Per the germline V gene, CDR1 is SGHRS and CDR2 is YFSETQ. V lost 3 bases to trimming and J lost 4 bases; unmatched junction nucleotides: 9. CDR3 length equals 15 residues. CDR3 sequence: CASSWRAGGTYEQYF. Here the CDR3 DNA reads TGCGCCAGCAGCTGGAGGGCAGGGGGCACGTACGAGCAGTACTTC.

V and J are TRBV15 and TRBJ1-1, with TRBD1 as a possible D gene (6 bases). V lost 2 bases and J 10 bases, leaving 20 bases between the germline ends. Germline CDR1 and CDR2: LNHNV and YYDKDF (reference sequence). The CDR3 covers 15 residues. The CDR3: CATSRLLGGPLGAFF. The CDR3 DNA is TGTGCCACCAGCAGACTCCTGGGGGGGCCCCTTGGAGCTTTCTTT.